Listed below are T cell receptor beta chains from one sample, sequenced in a study of identical twins. TCRdb independently ran MiXCR on the 5' RACE reads; one entry per CDR3 protein. The sample consists of 1.5 million to 2 million distinct CDR3 sequences, around a third of them appearing once. Sequencing was performed on cord blood. The source is a newborn girl in good health. CDR3s include the opening cysteine and the closing phenylalanine or tryptophan. The D gene is left open where the match is weak. Clone size is stated in some rows and not others, as once, few, many or a class when expanded.

- | TRBJ1-1 | few | TRBV5-1 | TGCGCCAGCAGCTTGGCGCCAGTGAGGGGTGAAGCTTTCTTT | CASSLAPVRGEAFF
- | TRBJ2-3 | - | TRBV4-1 | TGCGCCAGCAGCCAAGAGCGGGTAGATGCGCAGTATTTT | CASSQERVDAQYF
- | TRBJ2-1 | - | TRBV29-1 | TGCGGCGTTGAGACCTACAATGAGCAGTTCTTC | CGVETYNEQFF
TRBD1 | TRBJ2-5 | - | TRBV10-3 | TGTGCCATCAGTGGAGGGGACAGGGGAGAGACCCAGTACTTC | CAISGGDRGETQYF
- | TRBJ2-1 | - | TRBV27 | TGTGCCAGCAGTTTTGGACTCCCCAGCTCCTACAATGAGCAGTTCTTC | CASSFGLPSSYNEQFF
- | TRBJ2-5 | - | TRBV7-2 | TGTGCCAGCAGCGTACTACGCGAAGAGACCCAGTACTTC | CASSVLREETQYF
- | TRBJ1-2 | few | TRBV15 | TGTGCCGTCTGGGGCAGGACTAACCCCGATGGCTACACCTTC | CAVWGRTNPDGYTF
- | TRBJ1-2 | - | TRBV7-9 | TGTGCCAGCAGCTTACGGTACGAGAACTACACCTTC | CASSLRYENYTF
- | TRBJ2-7 | once | TRBV27 | TGTGCCAGCAGTGTAAATAGCGTATACAATGAGCAGTACTTC | CASSVNSVYNEQYF
- | TRBJ1-4 | - | TRBV3-1 | TGTGCCAGCAGCCGATCTGCAACTAATGAAAAACTGTTTTTT | CASSRSATNEKLFF
- | TRBJ2-7 | few | TRBV14 | TGTGCCAGCAGCCAAGATTGGCCTACCGAGCAGTACTTC | CASSQDWPTEQYF
- | TRBJ1-5 | few | TRBV20-1 | TGCAGTGCTAGAGGGCAGACCTCTAGCAATCAGCCCCAGCATTTT | CSARGQTSSNQPQHF
- | TRBJ1-2 | once | TRBV25-1 | TGTGTCAGCAGTCAAGGTGGCATCCCTAACTATGGCTACACCTTC | CVSSQGGIPNYGYTF
- | TRBJ1-5 | once | TRBV20-1 | TGCAGTGCTAATCCGGCTTATAGCAATCAGCCCCAGCATTTT | CSANPAYSNQPQHF
- | TRBJ2-1 | - | TRBV7-9 | TGTGCCAGCAGCTTAGCCGAGAGTGGTGGTGAGCAGTTCTTC | CASSLAESGGEQFF
- | TRBJ1-4 | - | TRBV11-1 | TGTGCCAGCAGCTGGACAGTGCTCTCTGAAAAACTGTTTTTT | CASSWTVLSEKLFF
- | TRBJ1-2 | many | TRBV6-1 | TGTGCCAGCAGCCTTGACAATATAGCCACCTATGGCTACACCTTC | CASSLDNIATYGYTF
TRBD1 | TRBJ1-2 | - | TRBV4-3 | TGCGCCAGCAGCCAAGATTCAGGGGGGAGTGGTGGCTACACCTTC | CASSQDSGGSGGYTF
- | TRBJ2-4 | - | TRBV5-1 | TGCGCCAGCAGCCCCTCCGGGGCAGGGACTCTACTGGGCGACAAAAACATTCAGTACTTC | CASSPSGAGTLLGDKNIQYF
- | TRBJ2-1 | - | TRBV9 | TGTGTCAGCAGCGTAGCTTTCGACAGCTCCTACAATGAGCAGTTCTTC | CVSSVAFDSSYNEQFF
TRBD1 | TRBJ1-2 | - | TRBV5-4 | TGTGCCAGCAGCTCCTATCCGGGACAGAGCTACTATGGCTACACCTTC | CASSSYPGQSYYGYTF
TRBD1 | TRBJ1-2 | few | TRBV27 | TGTGCCAGCAGTTTAAGCGGGACAGGGGGCGCCTATGGCTACACCTTC | CASSLSGTGGAYGYTF
- | TRBJ2-4 | - | TRBV15 | TGTGCCACCAGCAGAGATTCTGGAGGGAGCATTCAGTACTTC | CATSRDSGGSIQYF
- | TRBJ2-2 | - | TRBV28 | TGTGCCAGCACCCCGAGCGAGGGACTGAACACCGGGGAGCTGTTTTTT | CASTPSEGLNTGELFF
- | TRBJ2-5 | - | TRBV5-1 | TGCGCCAGCAGATCAGGGAGTGAGACCCAGTACTTC | CASRSGSETQYF
TRBD2 | TRBJ2-7 | - | TRBV27 | TGTGCCAGCAGTTCTAGCGGGATCCCTGGCGAGCAGTACTTC | CASSSSGIPGEQYF
TRBD2 | TRBJ2-1 | - | TRBV30 | TGTGCCTGGAGTTCTCATTCGCGGGGGGTGCAGTTCTTC | CAWSSHSRGVQFF
TRBD1 | TRBJ1-5 | - | TRBV6-4 | TGTGCCAGCAGTGACCCGGGACAGCGAGAGAGTAGCAATCAGCCCCAGCATTTT | CASSDPGQRESSNQPQHF
- | TRBJ2-1 | - | TRBV5-1 | TGCGCCAGCAGCTTGGAAAGGAGTAGCGGCCCTCAGTTCTTC | CASSLERSSGPQFF
- | TRBJ2-7 | few | TRBV12-3/TRBV12-4 | TGTGCCAGCAGTTTGGACACAGGCTTCAGCTCCTACGAGCAGTACTTC | CASSLDTGFSSYEQYF
TRBD1 | TRBJ1-1 | once | TRBV5-5 | TGTGCCAGCAGCTTGGATGGGGGACAGGGATCGAACACTGAAGCTTTCTTT | CASSLDGGQGSNTEAFF
TRBD2 | TRBJ2-5 | - | TRBV5-1 | TGCGCCAGCAGCTTGCAGCGGGGGGGCCCCAATGAGCAGTACTTC | CASSLQRGGPNEQYF
- | TRBJ2-4 | few | TRBV12-3/TRBV12-4 | TGTGCCAGCAGTTTAATGGCAGAAGAGCAGTACTTC | CASSLMAEEQYF
- | TRBJ2-3 | - | TRBV14 | TGTGCCAGCAGCCAAGATCGAGTAGCTCGGCGGGGCACAGATACGCAGTATTTT | CASSQDRVARRGTDTQYF
- | TRBJ1-1 | - | TRBV4-1 | TGCGCCAGCAGCCAAGGGACGCGAGAAGCTTTCTTT | CASSQGTREAFF
- | TRBJ1-6 | - | TRBV10-3 | TGTGCCATCAGTGGGACCGGGACTGGGTCACCCCTCCACTTT | CAISGTGTGSPLHF
- | TRBJ1-1 | - | TRBV20-1 | TGCAGTGCTAGAGCGATCGGGACCGAGACTGAAGCTTTCTTT | CSARAIGTETEAFF
TRBD1 | TRBJ2-1 | few | TRBV28 | TGTGCCAGCAGCCCAGGGGGCTTAGGATACAATGAGCAGTTCTTC | CASSPGGLGYNEQFF
TRBD1 | TRBJ2-7 | - | TRBV7-9 | TGTGCCAGCAGCCCACAGCCCGGACAGGGATCCTACGAGCAGTACTTC | CASSPQPGQGSYEQYF
TRBD1 | TRBJ2-4 | - | TRBV7-6 | TGTGCCAGCAGCTTCAACAGGGGGCGGAGAAACATTCAGTACTTC | CASSFNRGRRNIQYF